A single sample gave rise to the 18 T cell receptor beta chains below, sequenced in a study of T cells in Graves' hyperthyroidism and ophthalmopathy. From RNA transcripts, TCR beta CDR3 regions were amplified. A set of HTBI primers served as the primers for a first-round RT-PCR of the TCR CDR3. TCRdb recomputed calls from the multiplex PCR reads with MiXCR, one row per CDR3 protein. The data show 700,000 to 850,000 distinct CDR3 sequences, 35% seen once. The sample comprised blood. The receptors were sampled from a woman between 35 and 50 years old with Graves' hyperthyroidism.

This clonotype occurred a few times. In DNA, the CDR3 is TGTGCCAGTAGTATACTTCTGACGGGGGGGATAGGCTACACCTTC. Residues: CASSILLTGGIGYTF. J is TRBJ1-2 and V is TRBV19; possible D gene TRBD1, 5 bases. V lost 2 bases and J lost 8, with 18 bases in between. The germline V gene encodes CDR1 LNHDA and CDR2 SQIVND (reference sequence). The CDR3 length is 15 residues.

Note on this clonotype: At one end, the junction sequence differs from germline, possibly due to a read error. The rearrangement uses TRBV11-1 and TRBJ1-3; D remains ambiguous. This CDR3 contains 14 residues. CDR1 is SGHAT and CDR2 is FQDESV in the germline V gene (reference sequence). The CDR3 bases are TGTGCCAGCAGCTTACACGGCTCTGGAAACACCGTATATTTT. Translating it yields CASSLHGSGNTVYF.

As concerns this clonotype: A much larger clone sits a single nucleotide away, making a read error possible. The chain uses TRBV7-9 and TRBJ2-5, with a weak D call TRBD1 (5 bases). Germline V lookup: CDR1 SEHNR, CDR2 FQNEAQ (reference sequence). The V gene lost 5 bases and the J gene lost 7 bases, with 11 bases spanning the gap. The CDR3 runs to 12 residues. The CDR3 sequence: CASSQGLRTQYF. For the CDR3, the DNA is TGTGCCAGCAGCCAGGGATTACGGACCCAGTACTTC.

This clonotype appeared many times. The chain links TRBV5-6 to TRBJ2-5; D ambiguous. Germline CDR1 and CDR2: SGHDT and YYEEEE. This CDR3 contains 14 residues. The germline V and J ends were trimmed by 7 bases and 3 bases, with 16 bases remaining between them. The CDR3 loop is CASRWGSREETQYF. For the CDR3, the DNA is TGTGCCAGCCGGTGGGGAAGTCGGGAAGAGACCCAGTACTTC.

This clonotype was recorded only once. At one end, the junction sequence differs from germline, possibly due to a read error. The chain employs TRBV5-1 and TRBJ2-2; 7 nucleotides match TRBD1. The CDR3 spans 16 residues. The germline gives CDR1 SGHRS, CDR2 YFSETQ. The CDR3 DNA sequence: TGTGCCAGCAGCCGAAAATGGACAGGGAACACCGGGGAGCTGTTTTTT. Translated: CASSRKWTGNTGELFF.

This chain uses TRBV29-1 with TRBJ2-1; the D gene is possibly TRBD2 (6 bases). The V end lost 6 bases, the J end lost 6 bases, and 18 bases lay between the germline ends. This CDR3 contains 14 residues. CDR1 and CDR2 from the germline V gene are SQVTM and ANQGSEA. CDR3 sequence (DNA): TGCAGCGTAGAGGGGACTTCTAGACCCAATGAGCAGTTCTTC. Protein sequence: CSVEGTSRPNEQFF.

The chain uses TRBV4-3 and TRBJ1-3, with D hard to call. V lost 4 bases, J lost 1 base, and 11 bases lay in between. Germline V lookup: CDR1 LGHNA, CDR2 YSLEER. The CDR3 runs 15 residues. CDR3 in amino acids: CASSPQSGSGNTIYF. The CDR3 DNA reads TGCGCCAGCAGCCCCCAGTCCGGATCTGGAAACACCATATATTTT.

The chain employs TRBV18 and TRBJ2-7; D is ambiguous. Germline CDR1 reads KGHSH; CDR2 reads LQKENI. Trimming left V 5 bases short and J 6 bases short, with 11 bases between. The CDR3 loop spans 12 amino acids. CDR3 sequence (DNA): TGTGCCAGCTCAACAGCGACGTCCGAGCAGTACTTC. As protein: CASSTATSEQYF.

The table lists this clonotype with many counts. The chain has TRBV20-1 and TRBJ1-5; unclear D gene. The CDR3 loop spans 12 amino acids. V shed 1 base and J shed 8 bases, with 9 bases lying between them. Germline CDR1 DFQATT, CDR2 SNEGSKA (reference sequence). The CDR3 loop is CSARVGMEPQHF. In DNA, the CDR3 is TGCAGTGCTAGAGTTGGGATGGAGCCCCAGCATTTT.

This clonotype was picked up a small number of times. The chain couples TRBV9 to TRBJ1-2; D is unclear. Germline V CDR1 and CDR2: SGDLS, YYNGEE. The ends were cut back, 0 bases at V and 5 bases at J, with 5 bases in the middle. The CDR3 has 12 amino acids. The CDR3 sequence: CASSVGLYGYTF. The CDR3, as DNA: TGTGCCAGCAGCGTAGGACTATATGGCTACACCTTC.

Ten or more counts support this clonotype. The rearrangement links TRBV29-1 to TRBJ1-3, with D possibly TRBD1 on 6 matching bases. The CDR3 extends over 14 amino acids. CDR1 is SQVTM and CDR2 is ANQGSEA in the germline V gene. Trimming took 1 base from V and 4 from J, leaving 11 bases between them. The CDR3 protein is CSVEGHREGNTIYF. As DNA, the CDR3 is TGCAGCGTTGAAGGGCACAGGGAGGGAAACACCATATATTTT.

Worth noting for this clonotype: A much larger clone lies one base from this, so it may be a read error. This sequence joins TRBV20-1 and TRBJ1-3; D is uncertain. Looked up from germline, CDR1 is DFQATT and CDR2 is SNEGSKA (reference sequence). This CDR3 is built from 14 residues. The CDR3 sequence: CSATDERSGSTIYF. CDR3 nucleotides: TGCAGTGCTACAGACGAGAGGTCCGGAAGCACCATATATTTT.

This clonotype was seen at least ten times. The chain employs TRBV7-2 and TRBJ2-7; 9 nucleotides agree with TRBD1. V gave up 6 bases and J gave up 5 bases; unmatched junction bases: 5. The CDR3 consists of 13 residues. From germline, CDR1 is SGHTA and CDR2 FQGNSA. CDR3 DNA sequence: TGTGCCAGCAGTGCCGGGACAGGGAACGAGCAGTACTTC. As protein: CASSAGTGNEQYF.

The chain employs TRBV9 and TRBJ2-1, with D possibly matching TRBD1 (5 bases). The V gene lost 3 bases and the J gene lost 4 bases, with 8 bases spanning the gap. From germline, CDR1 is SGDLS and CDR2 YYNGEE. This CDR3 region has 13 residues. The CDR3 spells CASSATGYNEQFF. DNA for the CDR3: TGTGCCAGCAGCGCCACAGGTTACAATGAGCAGTTCTTC. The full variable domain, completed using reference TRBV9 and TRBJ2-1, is DSGVTQTPKHLITATGQRVTLRCSPRSGDLSVYWYQQSLDQGLQFLIQYYNGEERAKGNILERFSAQQFPDLHSELNLSSLELGDSALYFCASSATGYNEQFFGPGTRLTVL.

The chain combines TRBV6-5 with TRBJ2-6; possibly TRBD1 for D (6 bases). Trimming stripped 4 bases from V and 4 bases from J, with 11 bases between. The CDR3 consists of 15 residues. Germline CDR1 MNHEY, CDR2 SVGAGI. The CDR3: CASSSGQTGANVLTF. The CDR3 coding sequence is TGTGCCAGCAGTTCTGGACAGACGGGGGCCAACGTCCTGACTTTC.

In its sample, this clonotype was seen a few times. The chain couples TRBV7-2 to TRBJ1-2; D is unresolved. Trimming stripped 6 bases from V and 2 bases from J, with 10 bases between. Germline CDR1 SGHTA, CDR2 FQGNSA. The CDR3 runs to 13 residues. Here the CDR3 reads CASRVPLNYGYTF. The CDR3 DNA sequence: TGTGCCAGCAGGGTCCCTTTAAACTATGGCTACACCTTC.

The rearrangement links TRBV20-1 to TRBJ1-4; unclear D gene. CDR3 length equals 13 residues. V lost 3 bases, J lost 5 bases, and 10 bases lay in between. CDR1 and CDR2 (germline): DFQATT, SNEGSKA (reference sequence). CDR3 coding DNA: TGCAGTGCTAGGGAGGTCCTAAATGAAAAACTGTTTTTT. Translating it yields CSAREVLNEKLFF.

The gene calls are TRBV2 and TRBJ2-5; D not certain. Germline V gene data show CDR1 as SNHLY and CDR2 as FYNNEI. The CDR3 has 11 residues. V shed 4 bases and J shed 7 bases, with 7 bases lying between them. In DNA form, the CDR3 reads TGTGCCAGCAGTGGGCTCGGGACCCAGTACTTC. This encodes CASSGLGTQYF.